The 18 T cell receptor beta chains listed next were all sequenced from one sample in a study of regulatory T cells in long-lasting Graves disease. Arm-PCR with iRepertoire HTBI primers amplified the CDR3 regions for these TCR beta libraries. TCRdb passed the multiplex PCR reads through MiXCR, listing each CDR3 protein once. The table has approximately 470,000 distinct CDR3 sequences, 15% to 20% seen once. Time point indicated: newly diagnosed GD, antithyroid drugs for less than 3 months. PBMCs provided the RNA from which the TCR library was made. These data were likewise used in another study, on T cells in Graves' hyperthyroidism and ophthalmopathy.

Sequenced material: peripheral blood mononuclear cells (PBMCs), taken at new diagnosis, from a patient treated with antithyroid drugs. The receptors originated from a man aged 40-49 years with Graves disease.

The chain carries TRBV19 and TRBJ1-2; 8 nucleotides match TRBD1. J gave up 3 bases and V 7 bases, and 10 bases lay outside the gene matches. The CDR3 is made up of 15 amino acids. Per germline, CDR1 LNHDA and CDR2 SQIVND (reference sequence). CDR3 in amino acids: CASIESRGRYYGYTF. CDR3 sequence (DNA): TGTGCCAGTATCGAGAGCAGGGGGCGATACTATGGCTACACCTTC.

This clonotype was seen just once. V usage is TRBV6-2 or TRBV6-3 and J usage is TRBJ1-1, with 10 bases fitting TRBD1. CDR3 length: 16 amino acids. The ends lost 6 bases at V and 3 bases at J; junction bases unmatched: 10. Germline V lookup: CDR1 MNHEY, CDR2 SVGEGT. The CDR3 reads CASRDRGGTGDTEAFF. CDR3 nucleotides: TGTGCCAGCAGGGACCGCGGGGGGACAGGGGACACTGAAGCTTTCTTT.

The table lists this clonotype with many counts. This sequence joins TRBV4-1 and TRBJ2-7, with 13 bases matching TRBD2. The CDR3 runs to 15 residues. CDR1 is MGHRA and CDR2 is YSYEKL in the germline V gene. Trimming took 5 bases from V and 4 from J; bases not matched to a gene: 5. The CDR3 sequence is CASSIRTSGSYEQYF. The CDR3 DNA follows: TGCGCCAGCAGCATTCGGACTAGCGGGAGTTACGAGCAGTACTTC.

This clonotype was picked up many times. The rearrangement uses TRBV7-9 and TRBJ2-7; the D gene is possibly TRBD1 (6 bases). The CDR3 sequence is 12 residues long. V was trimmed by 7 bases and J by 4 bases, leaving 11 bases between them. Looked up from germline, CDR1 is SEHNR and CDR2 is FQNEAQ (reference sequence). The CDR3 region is CASTPDSYEQYF. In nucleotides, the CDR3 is TGTGCCAGCACCCCGGACAGTTACGAGCAGTACTTC.

CDR3 DNA: TGTGCCAGCAGTTACTCGAAGACAGGGGGGAACACTGAAGCTTTCTTT. Translated, it gives CASSYSKTGGNTEAFF. This chain joins TRBV6-5 and TRBJ1-1; TRBD1 aligns across 9 bases. V lost 0 bases and J lost 1; bases outside the gene matches: 3. The germline V gene has CDR1 MNHEY and CDR2 SVGAGI. The CDR3 runs 16 residues.

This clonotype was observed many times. The CDR3 bases are TGCGCCAGCAGTGCCAGAGACATCCAAGAGACCCAGTACTTC. This encodes CASSARDIQETQYF. The chain employs TRBV10-1 and TRBJ2-5; D remains ambiguous. The CDR3 sequence is 14 residues long. V lost 4 bases and J lost 1, with 10 bases in between. Germline CDR1 and CDR2: WNHNN and SYGVQD (reference sequence).

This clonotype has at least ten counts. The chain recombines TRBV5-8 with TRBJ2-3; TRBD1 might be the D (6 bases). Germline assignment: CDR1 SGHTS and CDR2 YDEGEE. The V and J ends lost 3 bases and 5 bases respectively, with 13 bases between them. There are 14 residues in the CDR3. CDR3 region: CASSSMQGQDTQYF. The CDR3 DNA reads TGTGCCAGCAGCTCGATGCAGGGGCAAGATACGCAGTATTTT.

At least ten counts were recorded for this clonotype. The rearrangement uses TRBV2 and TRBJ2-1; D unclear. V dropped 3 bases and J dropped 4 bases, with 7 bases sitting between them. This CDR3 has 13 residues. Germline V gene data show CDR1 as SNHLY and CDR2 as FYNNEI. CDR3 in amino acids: CASSEGKYNEQFF. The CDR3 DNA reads TGTGCCAGCAGTGAGGGCAAGTACAATGAGCAGTTCTTC.

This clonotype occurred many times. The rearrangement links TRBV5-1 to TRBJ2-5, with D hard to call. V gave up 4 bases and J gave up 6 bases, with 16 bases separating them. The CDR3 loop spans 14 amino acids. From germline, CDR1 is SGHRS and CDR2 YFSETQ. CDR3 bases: TGCGCCAGCAGCCAGCAGGTCCAGCAAAAGACCCAGTACTTC. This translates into CASSQQVQQKTQYF. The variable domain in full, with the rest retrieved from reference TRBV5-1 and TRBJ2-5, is KAGVTQTPRYLIKTRGQQVTLSCSPISGHRSVSWYQQTPGQGLQFLFEYFSETQRNKGNFPGRFSGRQFSNSRSEMNVSTLELGDSALYLCASSQQVQQKTQYFGPGTRLLVL.

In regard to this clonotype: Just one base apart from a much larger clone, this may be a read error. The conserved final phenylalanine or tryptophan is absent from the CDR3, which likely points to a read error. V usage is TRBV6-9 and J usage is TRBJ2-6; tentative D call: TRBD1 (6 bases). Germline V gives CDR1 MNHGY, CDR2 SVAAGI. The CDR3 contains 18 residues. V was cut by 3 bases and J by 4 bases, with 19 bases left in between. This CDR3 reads CASSYIRDTNSGANVLTS. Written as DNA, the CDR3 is TGTGCCAGCAGTTACATCCGGGACACGAATTCCGGGGCCAACGTCCTGACTTCC.

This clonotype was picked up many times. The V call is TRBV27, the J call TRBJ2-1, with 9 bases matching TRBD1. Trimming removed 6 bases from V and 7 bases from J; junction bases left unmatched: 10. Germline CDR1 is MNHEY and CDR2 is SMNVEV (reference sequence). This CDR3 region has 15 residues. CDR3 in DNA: TGTGCCAGCAGATACCGGGACAGGGAGGGGAATGAGCAGTTCTTC. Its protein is CASRYRDREGNEQFF.

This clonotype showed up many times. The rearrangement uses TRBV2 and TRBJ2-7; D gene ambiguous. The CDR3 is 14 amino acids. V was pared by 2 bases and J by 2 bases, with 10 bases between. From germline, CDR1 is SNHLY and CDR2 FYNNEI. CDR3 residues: CASSEWIPPYEQYF. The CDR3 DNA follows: TGTGCCAGCAGTGAATGGATACCACCCTACGAGCAGTACTTC.

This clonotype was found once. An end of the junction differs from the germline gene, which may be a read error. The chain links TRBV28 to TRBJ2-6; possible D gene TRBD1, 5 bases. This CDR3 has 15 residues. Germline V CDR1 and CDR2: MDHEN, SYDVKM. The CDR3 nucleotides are TGTGCCAGCAGTTGGCTGCGCTCTGGGGCCAACGTCCTGGCTTTC. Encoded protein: CASSWLRSGANVLAF. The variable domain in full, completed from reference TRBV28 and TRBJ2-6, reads DVKVTQSSRYLVKRTGEKVFLECVQDMDHENMFWYRQDPGLGLRLIYFSYDVKMKEKGDIPEGYSVSREKKERFSLILESASTNQTSMYLCASSWLRSGANVLAFGAGSRLTVL.

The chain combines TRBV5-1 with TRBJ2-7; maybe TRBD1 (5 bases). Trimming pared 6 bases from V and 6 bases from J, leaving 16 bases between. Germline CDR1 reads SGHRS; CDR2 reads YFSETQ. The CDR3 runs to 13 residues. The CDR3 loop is CASKGVGLSEQYF. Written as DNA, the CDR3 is TGCGCCAGCAAAGGGGTTGGCCTGAGCGAGCAGTACTTC.

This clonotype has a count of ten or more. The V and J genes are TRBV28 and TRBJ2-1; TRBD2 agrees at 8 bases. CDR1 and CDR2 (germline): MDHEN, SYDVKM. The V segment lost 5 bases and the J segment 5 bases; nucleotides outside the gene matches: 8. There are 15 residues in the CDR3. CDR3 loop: CASSGAGGGNNEQFF. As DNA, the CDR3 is TGTGCCAGCAGTGGGGCGGGAGGTGGCAACAATGAGCAGTTCTTC.

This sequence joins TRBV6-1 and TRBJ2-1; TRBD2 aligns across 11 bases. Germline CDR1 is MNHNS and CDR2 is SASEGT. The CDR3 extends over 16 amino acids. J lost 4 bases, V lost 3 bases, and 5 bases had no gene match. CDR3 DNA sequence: TGTGCCAGCAGTGACATAGGGACTAGCGGTTACAATGAGCAGTTCTTC. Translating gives CASSDIGTSGYNEQFF.

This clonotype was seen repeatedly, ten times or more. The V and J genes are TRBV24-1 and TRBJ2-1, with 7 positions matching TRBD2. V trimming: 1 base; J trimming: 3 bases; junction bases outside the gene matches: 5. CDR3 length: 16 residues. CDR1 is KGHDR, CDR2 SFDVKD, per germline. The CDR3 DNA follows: TGTGCCACCAGTGATTTTAGGGCTAGCGGCTACAATGAGCAGTTCTTC. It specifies CATSDFRASGYNEQFF.

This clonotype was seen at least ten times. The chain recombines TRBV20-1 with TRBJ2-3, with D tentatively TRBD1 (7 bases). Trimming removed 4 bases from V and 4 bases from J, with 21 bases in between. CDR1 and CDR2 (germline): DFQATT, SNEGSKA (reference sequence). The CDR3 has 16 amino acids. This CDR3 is CSATLGGREYPDTQYF. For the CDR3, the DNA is TGCAGTGCTACCTTAGGGGGCCGGGAGTACCCAGATACGCAGTATTTT.